This T cell receptor beta chain was sequenced for a study of patients and donors after allogeneic stem cell transplantation (dated by TCRdb to about 2020). The library was obtained by RT-PCR. Reads for this sample came from a NextSeq 550. TCRdb reprocessed the public reads (quality trimming at Q25 with fastp, clone calling with MiXCR) and kept in-frame beta chains. For every CDR3 protein sequence, its rows merge into one entry that carries the most common genes and DNA. The sample data list 800,000 to 1,000,000 distinct CDR3 sequences, and more than 15% of these were observed just once. The top ten hold 6% of the sample. Looking up the germline V gene (reference sequence) yields CDR1 DFQATT and CDR2 SNEGSKA. V lost 3 bases and J lost 4 bases, and the count of bases not matched to a germline gene is 10. CDR3 length: 15 amino acids, cysteine to phenylalanine. The sequence is cut down to CDR3 DNA, 45 bases in frame from base 1.

There are a few counts of this clonotype. Its antigen remains unidentified. Base qualities are not recorded, but no much larger clone differs from it by a single base. Input material: blood, either unsorted or a sorted T cell fraction (not recorded which). This receptor was taken from a human donor who was either an allogeneic HSCT recipient or a stem cell or donor lymphocyte infusion donor (not recorded which). It is not recorded whose cells these are; they may come from a transplant donor. The sequence links TRBV20-1 to TRBJ2-3; the junction holds 7 bases that match TRBD2. Read as DNA, the sequence is TGCAGTGCTAGGTCGAGCGGGGCCAAACCAGATACGCAGTATTTT. It codes for CSARSSGAKPDTQYF.